This TCR beta chain was sequenced in a study of Ad26.COV2.S vaccination and SARS-CoV-2 variants. Treatment noted: some 20 received Ad26.COV2.S at low or high dose, single or two shots; several received placebo; per-sample allocation not given. Following the first vaccine or placebo injection, samples were taken on day 63. A Boston donor was an adult aged 18-55 years. Generated by immunoSEQ multiplex PCR, the TCRdb table keeps only in-frame clones and is missing some. The sample carries about 400,000 clones, roughly nine tenths recorded once. This CDR3 comprises 14 residues. CDR1 is MNHEY, CDR2 SMNVEV, per germline (reference sequence). V dropped 6 bases and J dropped 3; count of bases not matched to a gene: 5. In its sample, this clone was seen once.

Sequencing used peripheral blood, obtained in a trial of Ad26.COV2.S vaccine versus placebo. The chain carries TRBV27 and TRBJ2-3, with 8 bases identical to TRBD1. This clonotype originated in a person between 18 and 65 years old who received the Ad26.COV2.S COVID-19 vaccine or a placebo. CDR3 sequence: CASSTRTGTDTQYF. The CDR3, as DNA: TGTGCCAGCAGCACCCGGACAGGGACAGATACGCAGTATTTT.